This T cell receptor (beta chain) is from a study of Ad26.COV2.S vaccination and SARS-CoV-2 variants. Study-level findings and limits: Analyses that measured TCR breadth and depth may have underestimated total T cell responses.

Germline trimming cut 5 bases from V and 6 bases from J; bases unmatched to any gene: 8. Germline CDR1 MDHEN, CDR2 SYDVKM. This CDR3 comprises 15 residues. Treatment meaning: 15 to 20 received Ad26.COV2.S at low or high dose, single or two shots; about five received placebo; per-sample allocation not given. Each sample was drawn 63 days after the first injection (of vaccine or placebo). At a Boston site, the person donating was an adult of 18-55 years. A remark on this clone: Its antigen is not known.

Only in-frame clones appear in the TCRdb table, and some are missing; sequencing was by immunoSEQ multiplex PCR. The repertoire holds approximately 460,000 clones, with about 89% as singletons. The source material was peripheral blood, sampled in a trial of Ad26.COV2.S vaccine versus placebo. The chain employs TRBV28 and TRBJ1-4; TRBD1 agrees at 8 bases. The clonotype originates from a person between 18 and 65 years old who received the Ad26.COV2.S COVID-19 vaccine or a placebo. CDR3 nucleotide sequence: TGTGCCAGCAGTAAAGACAGGGGCGTTTATGAAAAACTGTTTTTT. Residues: CASSKDRGVYEKLFF. The full variable domain, in which reference TRBV28 and TRBJ1-4 provide the parts outside the CDR3, is DVKVTQSSRYLVKRTGEKVFLECVQDMDHENMFWYRQDPGLGLRLIYFSYDVKMKEKGDIPEGYSVSREKKERFSLILESASTNQTSMYLCASSKDRGVYEKLFFGSGTQLSVL.